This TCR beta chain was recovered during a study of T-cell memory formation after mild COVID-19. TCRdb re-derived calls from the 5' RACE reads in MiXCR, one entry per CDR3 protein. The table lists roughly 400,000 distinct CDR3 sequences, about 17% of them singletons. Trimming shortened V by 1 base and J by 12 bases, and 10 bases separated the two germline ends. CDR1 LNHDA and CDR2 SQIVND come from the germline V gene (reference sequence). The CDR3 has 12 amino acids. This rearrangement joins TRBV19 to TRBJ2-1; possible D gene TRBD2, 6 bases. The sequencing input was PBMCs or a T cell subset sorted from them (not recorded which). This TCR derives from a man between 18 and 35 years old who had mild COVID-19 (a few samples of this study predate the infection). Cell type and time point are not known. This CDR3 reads CASSIGGERQFF. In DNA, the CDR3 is TGTGCCAGTAGTATAGGCGGGGAGAGGCAGTTCTTC. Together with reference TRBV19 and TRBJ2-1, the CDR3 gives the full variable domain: DGGITQSPKYLFRKEGQNVTLSCEQNLNHDAMYWYRQDPGQGLRLIYYSQIVNDFQKGDIAEGYSVSREKKESFPLTVTSAQKNPTAFYLCASSIGGERQFFGPGTRLTVL.